Presented here are 26 T cell receptor beta chains from one specimen sequenced in a study of cytotoxic CD8 clonotypes in ibrutinib-treated CLL. Assay: immunoSEQ multiplex PCR; the TCRdb copy retains only in-frame clones and omits some. This table holds over 6,000 clones, 60% to 75% found once. Source: PBMCs, taken before ibrutinib treatment. All receptors derive from a human donor with chronic lymphocytic leukemia.

This chain connects TRBV30 to TRBJ1-1; D unclear. Germline loops: CDR1 GTSNPN, CDR2 SVGIG (reference sequence). The CDR3 runs 14 residues. V was cut by 0 bases and J by 1 base, with 9 bases left in between. The CDR3 region is CAWSVFEGNTEAFF. In DNA form, the CDR3 reads TGTGCCTGGAGTGTATTTGAGGGGAACACTGAAGCTTTCTTT.

The chain recombines TRBV20-1 with TRBJ2-5; D not certain. The V end lost 6 bases, the J end lost 1 base, and 3 bases lay between the germline ends. CDR1 is DFQATT, CDR2 SNEGSKA, per germline (reference sequence). This CDR3 is 10 amino acids long. As DNA, the CDR3 is TGCAGTGCCCGCCAAGAGACCCAGTACTTC. Amino acid sequence: CSARQETQYF.

The chain couples TRBV6-5 to TRBJ2-4; D may correspond to TRBD1 or TRBD2 (5 bases each). The V and J ends lost 6 bases and 1 base respectively, with 13 bases between them. CDR1 and CDR2 from the germline V gene are MNHEY and SVGAGI. There are 15 residues in the CDR3. The CDR3 DNA follows: TGTGCCAGCAGGGCACCGGGACGGGCCAAAAACATTCAGTACTTC. It specifies CASRAPGRAKNIQYF.

The V call is TRBV21-1, the J call TRBJ2-1; TRBD2 is the table's D call and was not checked against the DNA. TRBV21-1 is reported as a pseudogene. This CDR3 has 15 amino acids. CDR3 nucleotide sequence: TGTGCCAGCAGCAAACTAGCGAGCTCCTACAATGAGCAGTTCTTC. Protein sequence: CASSKLASSYNEQFF.

There are a few counts of this clone. This chain connects TRBV27 to TRBJ1-5; D is unresolved. Germline V gene data show CDR1 as MNHEY and CDR2 as SMNVEV (reference sequence). The CDR3 consists of 14 residues. V was clipped by 2 bases and J by 2 bases, with 7 bases between them. For the CDR3, the DNA is TGTGCCAGCAGTTTAGGATTTGGCAATCAGCCCCAGCATTTT. Protein sequence: CASSLGFGNQPQHF.

This clone was observed once. The rearrangement links TRBV2 to TRBJ2-7; D is unclear. The CDR3 is 14 amino acids. Trimming removed 3 bases at V and 0 bases at J, with 9 bases between. CDR1 and CDR2 from the germline V gene are SNHLY and FYNNEI. CDR3 amino acids: CASSEEGSSYEQYF. Written as DNA, the CDR3 is TGTGCCAGCAGTGAGGAAGGCAGCTCCTACGAGCAGTACTTC.

The chain joins TRBV4-3 to TRBJ1-1; 7 bases are a match to TRBD1. The CDR3 extends over 18 amino acids. Trimming at V came to 6 bases and at J to 0 bases, leaving 16 bases not matched to a gene. Germline CDR1 reads LGHNA; CDR2 reads YSLEER. This CDR3 reads CASSPDGRTGHMNTEAFF. The CDR3 DNA reads TGCGCCAGCAGTCCTGACGGAAGGACAGGTCACATGAACACTGAAGCTTTCTTT.

This clone has only one observation. The V gene is TRBV27, the J gene TRBJ2-6; 7 bases are shared with TRBD2. CDR1 and CDR2 from the germline V gene are MNHEY and SMNVEV (reference sequence). The trim removed 3 bases at V and 2 bases at J, leaving 1 base unmatched. The CDR3 has 15 residues. The chain's CDR3 is CASSFGGAGANVLTF. As DNA, the CDR3 is TGTGCCAGCAGTTTTGGGGGGGCTGGGGCCAACGTCCTGACTTTC.

The V call is TRBV5-6, the J call TRBJ2-1; 8 nucleotides agree with TRBD2. Trimming at V came to 3 bases and at J to 8 bases, leaving 7 bases not matched to a gene. CDR3 length: 14 amino acids. CDR1 is SGHDT, CDR2 YYEEEE, per germline. The DNA for the CDR3 is TGTGCCAGCAGCTGGCCTAGCGGGTTCGATGAGCAGTTCTTC. Amino acid sequence: CASSWPSGFDEQFF.

V is TRBV11-3 and J is TRBJ1-2, with D maybe TRBD1 (6 bases). The CDR3 is 12 residues long. V was trimmed by 5 bases and J by 8 bases, leaving 12 bases between them. Germline assignment: CDR1 SGHNT and CDR2 YENEEA. The CDR3 region is CASSARGKGYTF. The CDR3 DNA reads TGTGCCAGCAGCGCGAGGGGGAAAGGCTACACCTTC.

This chain uses TRBV29-1 with TRBJ2-7, with D tentatively TRBD2 (6 bases). The CDR3 consists of 13 residues. V was pared by 3 bases and J by 2 bases, with 11 bases between. Germline V CDR1 and CDR2: SQVTM, ANQGSEA. The CDR3: CSVEEGSTYEQYF. CDR3 DNA sequence: TGCAGCGTTGAGGAGGGCAGTACCTACGAGCAGTACTTC.

This clone was seen a single time. The chain couples TRBV19 to TRBJ1-1; D gene uncertain. Per germline, CDR1 LNHDA and CDR2 SQIVND (reference sequence). The CDR3 length is 13 residues. The germline V and J ends were trimmed by 5 bases and 5 bases, with 12 bases remaining between them. In DNA form, the CDR3 reads TGTGCCAGTAGTGACCATCGGACGACTGAAGCTTTCTTT. Encoded protein: CASSDHRTTEAFF.

The rearrangement joins TRBV11-2 to TRBJ1-6, with 9 bases fitting TRBD1. Germline CDR1 SGHAT, CDR2 FQNNGV. This CDR3 is built from 15 residues. V was clipped by 1 base and J by 7 bases; unmatched bases: 2. CDR3 amino acids: CASSLVGQGNSPLHF. CDR3 nucleotide sequence: TGTGCCAGCAGCTTAGTGGGACAGGGAAATTCACCCCTCCACTTT.

V gene TRBV7-2 combines with J gene TRBJ2-7; 7 bases are a match to TRBD2. Germline CDR1 SGHTA, CDR2 FQGNSA. The CDR3 totals 14 residues. J gave up 4 bases and V 5 bases, and 8 bases lay outside the gene matches. The CDR3 here is CASSVSGTRYEQYF. The DNA of the CDR3 is TGTGCCAGCAGCGTCAGCGGGACCCGATACGAGCAGTACTTC.

The chain carries TRBV7-6 and TRBJ2-5; the D is unclear. The CDR3 has 15 residues. With 5 bases removed from V and 5 bases from J, the gap between germline ends came to 18 bases. The germline V gene has CDR1 SGHVS and CDR2 FNYEAQ. This chain's CDR3 is CASSRPTLNEETQYF. CDR3 in DNA: TGTGCCAGCAGCCGCCCCACGCTCAATGAGGAGACCCAGTACTTC.

V is TRBV19 and J is TRBJ2-3; 11 bases are a match to TRBD1. Germline lookup yields CDR1 LNHDA and CDR2 SQIVND (reference sequence). J was trimmed by 5 bases and V by 4 bases; bases with no gene match: 8. There are 16 residues in the CDR3. The DNA of the CDR3 is TGTGCCAGTAGTACGGGGGACAGGGGGTTCGGAGATACGCAGTATTTT. Encoded protein: CASSTGDRGFGDTQYF.

The chain carries TRBV30 and TRBJ1-2, with TRBD1 matching 9 bases. The V and J ends lost 3 bases and 4 bases, in that order; junction bases with no gene match: 3. This CDR3 has 13 residues. In germline, CDR1 is GTSNPN, CDR2 SVGIG (reference sequence). CDR3 amino acids: CAWSDRGIYGYTF. The DNA of the CDR3 is TGTGCCTGGAGCGACAGGGGGATCTATGGCTACACCTTC.

The sample holds a few counts of this clone. The chain is built from TRBV30 and TRBJ2-7, with a possible D match to TRBD2 (5 bases). CDR1 and CDR2 (germline): GTSNPN, SVGIG (reference sequence). The CDR3 loop spans 12 amino acids. V was pared by 2 bases and J by 5 bases, with 10 bases between. The CDR3 nucleotides are TGTGCCTGGAGTCTTGTGGGAGACGAGCAGTACTTC. This codes for CAWSLVGDEQYF.

This clone has just a few counts. The chain links TRBV6-5 to TRBJ2-3; D not certain. Trimming removed 2 bases at V and 5 bases at J, with 2 bases between. Germline loops: CDR1 MNHEY, CDR2 SVGAGI. The CDR3 extends over 11 amino acids. The CDR3 nucleotides are TGTGCCAGCAGTTACGGAGATACGCAGTATTTT. This translates into CASSYGDTQYF.

The chain combines TRBV2 with TRBJ2-7; 7 nucleotides line up with TRBD1. CDR1 is SNHLY and CDR2 is FYNNEI in the germline V gene. V was pared by 6 bases and J by 0 bases, with 5 bases of the junction left unmatched. This CDR3 has 14 residues. CDR3: CASSPGQDSYEQYF. CDR3 nucleotide sequence: TGTGCCAGCAGCCCCGGACAGGACTCCTACGAGCAGTACTTC.

The rearrangement joins TRBV5-1 to TRBJ1-6; 9 positions match TRBD1. Per germline, CDR1 SGHRS and CDR2 YFSETQ. V lost 3 bases and J lost 9; bases outside the gene matches: 4. This CDR3 spans 14 amino acids. CDR3 sequence (DNA): TGCGCCAGCAGCTGGGACAGGGTCAGTTCACCCCTCCACTTT. This translates into CASSWDRVSSPLHF.

The chain carries TRBV19 and TRBJ2-5, with 9 bases identical to TRBD1. Germline V CDR1 and CDR2: LNHDA, SQIVND (reference sequence). Germline trimming cut 6 bases from V and 3 bases from J; bases unmatched to any gene: 8. The CDR3 has 15 amino acids. In DNA, the CDR3 is TGTGCCAGTAGCCCACCCCGGACAGGGGAAGAGACCCAGTACTTC. The encoded protein is CASSPPRTGEETQYF.

V usage is TRBV6-6 and J usage is TRBJ1-5, with 8 bases fitting TRBD1. V gave up 1 base and J gave up 2 bases; unmatched junction bases: 4. CDR1 is MNHNY and CDR2 is SVGAGI in the germline V gene (reference sequence). The CDR3 is 16 residues long. CDR3 coding DNA: TGTGCCAGCAGTTACTTACAGGGGGGGGGCAATCAGCCCCAGCATTTT. Amino acids: CASSYLQGGGNQPQHF.

This chain joins TRBV6-1 and TRBJ1-1; D unclear. CDR1 MNHNS and CDR2 SASEGT come from the germline V gene. The V and J ends lost 9 bases and 8 bases respectively, with 22 bases between them. CDR3 size: 14 residues. The CDR3: CASRPGGWQTEAFF. The CDR3 DNA follows: TGTGCCAGTAGACCGGGTGGGTGGCAGACCGAAGCTTTCTTT.

The chain couples TRBV4-3 to TRBJ1-5; D is possibly TRBD1 (5 bases). The CDR3 totals 15 residues. Trimming pared 0 bases from V and 5 bases from J, leaving 11 bases between. Looked up from germline, CDR1 is LGHNA and CDR2 is YSLEER. The CDR3 region has the DNA TGCGCCAGCAGCCAAGATGCCTGGGGGGATCAGCCCCAGCATTTT. Protein: CASSQDAWGDQPQHF.

This chain connects TRBV7-2 to TRBJ2-4, with D perhaps TRBD2 (5 bases). This CDR3 is 17 amino acids long. Looked up from germline, CDR1 is SGHTA and CDR2 is FQGNSA. Trimming pared 1 base from V and 2 bases from J, leaving 15 bases between. The CDR3 is CASSLVHGEGTKNIQYF. CDR3 nucleotides: TGTGCCAGCAGCTTAGTTCACGGGGAAGGGACCAAAAACATTCAGTACTTC.